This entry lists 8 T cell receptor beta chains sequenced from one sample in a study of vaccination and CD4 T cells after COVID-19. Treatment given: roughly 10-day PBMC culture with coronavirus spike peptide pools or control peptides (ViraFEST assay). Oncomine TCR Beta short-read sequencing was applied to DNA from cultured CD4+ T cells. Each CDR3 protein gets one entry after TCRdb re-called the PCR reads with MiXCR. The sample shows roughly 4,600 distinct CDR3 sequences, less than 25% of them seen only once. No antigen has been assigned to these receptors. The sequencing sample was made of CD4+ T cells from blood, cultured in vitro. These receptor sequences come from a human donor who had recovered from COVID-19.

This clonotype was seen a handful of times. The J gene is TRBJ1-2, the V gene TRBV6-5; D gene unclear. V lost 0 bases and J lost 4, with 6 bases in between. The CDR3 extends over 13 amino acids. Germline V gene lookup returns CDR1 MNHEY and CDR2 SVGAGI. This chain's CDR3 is CASSYSGFYGYTF. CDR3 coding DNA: TGTGCCAGCAGTTACTCCGGGTTCTATGGCTACACCTTC.

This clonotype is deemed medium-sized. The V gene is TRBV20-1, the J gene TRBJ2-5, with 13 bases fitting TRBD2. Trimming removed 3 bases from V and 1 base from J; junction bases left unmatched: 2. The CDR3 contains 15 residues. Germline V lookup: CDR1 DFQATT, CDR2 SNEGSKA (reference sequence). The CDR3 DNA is TGCAGTGCTAGCCGGACTAGCGGGGGCCAAGAGACCCAGTACTTC. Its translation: CSASRTSGGQETQYF.

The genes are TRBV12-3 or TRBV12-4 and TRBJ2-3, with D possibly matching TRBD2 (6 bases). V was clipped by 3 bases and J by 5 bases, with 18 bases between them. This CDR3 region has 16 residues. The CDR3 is CASSFYGRGGRDTQYF. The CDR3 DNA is TGTGCCAGCAGTTTCTACGGTAGGGGAGGTCGAGATACGCAGTATTTT.

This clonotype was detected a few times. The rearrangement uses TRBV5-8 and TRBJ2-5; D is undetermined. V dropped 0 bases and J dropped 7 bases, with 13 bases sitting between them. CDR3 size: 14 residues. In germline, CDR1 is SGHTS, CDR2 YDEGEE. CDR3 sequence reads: CASSLAVGWVTQYF. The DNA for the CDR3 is TGTGCCAGCAGCTTGGCGGTCGGATGGGTGACCCAGTACTTC.

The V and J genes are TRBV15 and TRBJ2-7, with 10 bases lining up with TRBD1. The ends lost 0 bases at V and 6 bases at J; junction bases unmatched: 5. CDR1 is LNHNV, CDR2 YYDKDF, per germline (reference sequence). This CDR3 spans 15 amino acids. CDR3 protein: CATSRDPTGGGEQYF. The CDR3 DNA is TGTGCCACCAGCAGAGATCCGACAGGGGGCGGCGAGCAGTACTTC.

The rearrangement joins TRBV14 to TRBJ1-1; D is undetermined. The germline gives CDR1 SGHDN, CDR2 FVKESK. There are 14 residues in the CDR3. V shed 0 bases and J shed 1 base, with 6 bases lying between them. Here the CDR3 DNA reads TGTGCCAGCAGCCAAGAAACTGCGAACACTGAAGCTTTCTTT. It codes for CASSQETANTEAFF. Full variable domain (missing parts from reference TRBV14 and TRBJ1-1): EAGVTQFPSHSVIEKGQTVTLRCDPISGHDNLYWYRRVMGKEIKFLLHFVKESKQDESGMPNNRFLAERTGGTYSTLKVQPAELEDSGVYFCASSQETANTEAFFGQGTRLTVV.

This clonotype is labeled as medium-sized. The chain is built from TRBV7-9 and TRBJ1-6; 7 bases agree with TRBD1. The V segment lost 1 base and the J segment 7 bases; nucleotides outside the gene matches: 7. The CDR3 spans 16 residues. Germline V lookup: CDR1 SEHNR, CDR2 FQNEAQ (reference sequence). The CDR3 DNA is TGTGCCAGCAGCTTAGTGACAGGGACCGAAAATTCACCCCTCCACTTT. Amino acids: CASSLVTGTENSPLHF.

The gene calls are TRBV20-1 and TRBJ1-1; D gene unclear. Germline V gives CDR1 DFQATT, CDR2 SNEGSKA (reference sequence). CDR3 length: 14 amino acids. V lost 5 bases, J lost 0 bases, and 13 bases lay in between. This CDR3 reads CSAGLLNMNTEAFF. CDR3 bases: TGCAGTGCTGGTCTCCTGAACATGAACACTGAAGCTTTCTTT.